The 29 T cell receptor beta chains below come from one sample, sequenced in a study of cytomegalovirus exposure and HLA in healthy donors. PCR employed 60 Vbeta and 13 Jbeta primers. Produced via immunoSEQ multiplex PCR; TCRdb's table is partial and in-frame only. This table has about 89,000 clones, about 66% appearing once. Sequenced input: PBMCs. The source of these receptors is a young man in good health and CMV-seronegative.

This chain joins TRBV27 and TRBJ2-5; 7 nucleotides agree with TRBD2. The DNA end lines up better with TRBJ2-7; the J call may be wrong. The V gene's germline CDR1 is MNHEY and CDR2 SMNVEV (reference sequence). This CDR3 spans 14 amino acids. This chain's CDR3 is CASSLAGVVNEQYF. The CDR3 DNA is TGTGCCAGCAGTTTAGCGGGAGTAGTGAACGAGCAGTACTTC.

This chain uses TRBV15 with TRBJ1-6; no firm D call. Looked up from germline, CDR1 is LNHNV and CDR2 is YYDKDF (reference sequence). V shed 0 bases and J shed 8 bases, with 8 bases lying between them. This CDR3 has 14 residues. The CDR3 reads CATSREQWDSPLHF. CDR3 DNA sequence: TGTGCCACCAGCAGAGAACAGTGGGATTCACCCCTCCACTTT.

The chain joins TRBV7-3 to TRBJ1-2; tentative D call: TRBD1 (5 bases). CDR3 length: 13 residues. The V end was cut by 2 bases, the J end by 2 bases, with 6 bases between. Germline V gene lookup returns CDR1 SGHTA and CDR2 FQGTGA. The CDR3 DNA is TGTGCCAGCAGCTTAGACAGCAACTATGGCTACACCTTC. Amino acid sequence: CASSLDSNYGYTF.

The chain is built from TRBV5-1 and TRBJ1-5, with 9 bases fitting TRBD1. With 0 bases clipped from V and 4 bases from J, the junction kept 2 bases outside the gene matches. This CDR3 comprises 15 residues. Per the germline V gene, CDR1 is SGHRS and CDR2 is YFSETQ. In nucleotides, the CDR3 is TGCGCCAGCAGCTTGGGGGACAGGGTAAATCAGCCCCAGCATTTT. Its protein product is CASSLGDRVNQPQHF. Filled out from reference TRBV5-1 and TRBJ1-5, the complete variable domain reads KAGVTQTPRYLIKTRGQQVTLSCSPISGHRSVSWYQQTPGQGLQFLFEYFSETQRNKGNFPGRFSGRQFSNSRSEMNVSTLELGDSALYLCASSLGDRVNQPQHFGDGTRLSIL.

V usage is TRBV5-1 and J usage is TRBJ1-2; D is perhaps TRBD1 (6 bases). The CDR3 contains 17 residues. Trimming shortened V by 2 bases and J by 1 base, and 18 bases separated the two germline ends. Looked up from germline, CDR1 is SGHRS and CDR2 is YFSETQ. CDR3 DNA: TGCGCCAGCAGCTTTGGACTTCCAGGGGAGTATAACTATGGCTACACCTTC. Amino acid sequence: CASSFGLPGEYNYGYTF.

CDR3 residues: CASSAQGKQGYTF. CDR3 coding DNA: TGTGCCAGCAGCGCACAGGGAAAGCAAGGCTACACCTTC. The chain is built from TRBV7-2 and TRBJ1-2; maybe TRBD1 (6 bases). Germline assignment: CDR1 SGHTA and CDR2 FQGNSA. With 5 bases removed from V and 8 bases from J, the gap between germline ends came to 15 bases. The CDR3 contains 13 residues.

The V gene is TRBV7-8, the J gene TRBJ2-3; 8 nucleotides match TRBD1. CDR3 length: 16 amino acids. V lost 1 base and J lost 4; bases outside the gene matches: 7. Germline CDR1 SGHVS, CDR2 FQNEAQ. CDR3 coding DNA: TGTGCCAGCAGCTTAGTGGACAGGGCCTGGGCAGATACGCAGTATTTT. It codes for CASSLVDRAWADTQYF.

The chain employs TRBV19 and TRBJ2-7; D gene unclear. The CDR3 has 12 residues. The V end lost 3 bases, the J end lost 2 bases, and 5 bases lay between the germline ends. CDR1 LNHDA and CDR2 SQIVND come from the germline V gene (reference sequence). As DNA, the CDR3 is TGTGCCAGTAGTATCGGTCCCTACGAGCAGTACTTC. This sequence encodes CASSIGPYEQYF.

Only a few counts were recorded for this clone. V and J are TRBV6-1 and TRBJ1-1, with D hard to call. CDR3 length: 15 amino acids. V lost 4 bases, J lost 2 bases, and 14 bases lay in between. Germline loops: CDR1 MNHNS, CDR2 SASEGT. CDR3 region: CASSARQPANTEAFF. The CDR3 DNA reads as TGTGCCAGCAGTGCCAGACAACCAGCAAACACTGAAGCTTTCTTT.

CDR3 protein: CASSLATMNTEAFF. The CDR3 DNA sequence: TGTGCCAGCAGCTTAGCTACTATGAACACTGAAGCTTTCTTT. V gene TRBV7-3 combines with J gene TRBJ1-1; D is undetermined. Germline V gene lookup returns CDR1 SGHTA and CDR2 FQGTGA. Between the trimmed V and J ends, which lost 2 bases and 0 bases, there was a span of 7 bases. The CDR3 runs to 14 residues.

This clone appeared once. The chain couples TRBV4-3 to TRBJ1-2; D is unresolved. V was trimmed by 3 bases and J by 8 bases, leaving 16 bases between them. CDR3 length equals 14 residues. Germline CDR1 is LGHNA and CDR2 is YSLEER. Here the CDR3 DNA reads TGCGCCAGCAGCCAGGAGGGTTCAGCGAGGGGCTACACCTTC. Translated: CASSQEGSARGYTF.

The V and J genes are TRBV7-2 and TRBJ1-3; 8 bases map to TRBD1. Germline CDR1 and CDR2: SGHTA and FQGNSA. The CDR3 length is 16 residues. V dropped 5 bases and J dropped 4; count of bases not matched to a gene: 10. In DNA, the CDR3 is TGTGCCAGCAGCGCAACCCAGGGGGCTTCAGGAAACACCATATATTTT. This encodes CASSATQGASGNTIYF.

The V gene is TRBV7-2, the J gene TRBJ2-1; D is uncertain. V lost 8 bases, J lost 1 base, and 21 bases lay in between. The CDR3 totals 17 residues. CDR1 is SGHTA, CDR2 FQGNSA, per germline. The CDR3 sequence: CASCPSRFRGSYNEQFF. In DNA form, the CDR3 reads TGTGCCAGCTGCCCCAGCAGATTCAGAGGTTCCTACAATGAGCAGTTCTTC.

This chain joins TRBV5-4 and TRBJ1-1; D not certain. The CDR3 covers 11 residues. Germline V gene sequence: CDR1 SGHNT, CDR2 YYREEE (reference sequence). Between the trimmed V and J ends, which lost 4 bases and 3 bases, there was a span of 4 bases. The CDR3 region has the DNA TGTGCCAGCAGCGTCGACACTGAAGCTTTCTTT. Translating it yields CASSVDTEAFF.

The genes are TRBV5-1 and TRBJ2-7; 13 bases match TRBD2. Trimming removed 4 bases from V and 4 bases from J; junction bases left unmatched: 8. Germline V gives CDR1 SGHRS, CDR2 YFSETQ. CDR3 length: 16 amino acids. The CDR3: CASSGFTSGGVYEQYF. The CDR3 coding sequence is TGCGCCAGCAGCGGTTTCACTAGCGGGGGGGTTTACGAGCAGTACTTC. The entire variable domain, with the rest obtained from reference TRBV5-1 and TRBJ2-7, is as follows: KAGVTQTPRYLIKTRGQQVTLSCSPISGHRSVSWYQQTPGQGLQFLFEYFSETQRNKGNFPGRFSGRQFSNSRSEMNVSTLELGDSALYLCASSGFTSGGVYEQYFGPGTRLTVT.

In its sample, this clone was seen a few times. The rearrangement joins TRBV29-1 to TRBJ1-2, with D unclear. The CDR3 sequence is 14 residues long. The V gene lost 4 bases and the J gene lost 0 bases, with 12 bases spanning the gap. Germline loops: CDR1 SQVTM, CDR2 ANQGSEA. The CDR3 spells CSVVGRGANYGYTF. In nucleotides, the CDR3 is TGCAGCGTTGTTGGGCGGGGAGCTAACTATGGCTACACCTTC.

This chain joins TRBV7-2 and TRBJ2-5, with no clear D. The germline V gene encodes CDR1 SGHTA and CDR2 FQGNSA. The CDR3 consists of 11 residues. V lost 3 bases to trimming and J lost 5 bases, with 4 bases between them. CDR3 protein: CASSFLETQYF. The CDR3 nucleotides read TGTGCCAGCAGCTTTCTGGAGACCCAGTACTTC.

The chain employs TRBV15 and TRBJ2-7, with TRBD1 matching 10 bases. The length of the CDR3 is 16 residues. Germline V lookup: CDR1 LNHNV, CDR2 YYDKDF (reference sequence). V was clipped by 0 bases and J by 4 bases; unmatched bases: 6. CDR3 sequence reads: CATSRDLGTGAYEQYF. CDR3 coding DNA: TGTGCCACCAGCAGAGATCTGGGGACAGGGGCTTACGAGCAGTACTTC.

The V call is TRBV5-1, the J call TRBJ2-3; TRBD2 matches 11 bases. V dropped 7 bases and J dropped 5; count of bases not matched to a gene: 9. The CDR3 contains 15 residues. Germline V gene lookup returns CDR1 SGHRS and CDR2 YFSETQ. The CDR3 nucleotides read TGCGCCAGCCAGGGACTAGCGGACCGTCTAGATACGCAGTATTTT. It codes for CASQGLADRLDTQYF.

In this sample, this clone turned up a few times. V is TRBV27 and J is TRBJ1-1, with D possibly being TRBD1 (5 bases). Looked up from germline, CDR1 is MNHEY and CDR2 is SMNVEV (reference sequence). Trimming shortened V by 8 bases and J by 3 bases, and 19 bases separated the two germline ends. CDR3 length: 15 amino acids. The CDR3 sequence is CASVPHQGSYTEAFF. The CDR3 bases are TGTGCCAGCGTGCCTCATCAGGGATCCTACACTGAAGCTTTCTTT.

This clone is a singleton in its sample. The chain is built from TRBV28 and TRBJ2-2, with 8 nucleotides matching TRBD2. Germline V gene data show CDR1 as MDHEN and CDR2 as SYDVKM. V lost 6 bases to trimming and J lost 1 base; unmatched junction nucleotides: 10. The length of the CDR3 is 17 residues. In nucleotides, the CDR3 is TGTGCCAGCAGCCCCCGGAAGGCGGGAGGGAACACCGGGGAGCTGTTTTTT. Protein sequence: CASSPRKAGGNTGELFF. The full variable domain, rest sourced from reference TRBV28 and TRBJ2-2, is DVKVTQSSRYLVKRTGEKVFLECVQDMDHENMFWYRQDPGLGLRLIYFSYDVKMKEKGDIPEGYSVSREKKERFSLILESASTNQTSMYLCASSPRKAGGNTGELFFGEGSRLTVL.

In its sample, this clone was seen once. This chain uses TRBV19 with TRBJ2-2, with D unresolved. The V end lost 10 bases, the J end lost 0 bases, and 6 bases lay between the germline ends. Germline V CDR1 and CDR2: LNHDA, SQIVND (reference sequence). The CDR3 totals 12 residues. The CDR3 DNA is TGTGCCATAGAGACGAACACCGGGGAGCTGTTTTTT. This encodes CAIETNTGELFF.

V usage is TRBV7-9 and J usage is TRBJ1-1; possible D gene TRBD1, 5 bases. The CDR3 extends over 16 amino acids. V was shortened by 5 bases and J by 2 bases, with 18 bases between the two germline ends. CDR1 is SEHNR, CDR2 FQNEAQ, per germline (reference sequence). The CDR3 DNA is TGTGCCAGCAGCCCCTCAGGGTTAGGGGAAAACACTGAAGCTTTCTTT. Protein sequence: CASSPSGLGENTEAFF.

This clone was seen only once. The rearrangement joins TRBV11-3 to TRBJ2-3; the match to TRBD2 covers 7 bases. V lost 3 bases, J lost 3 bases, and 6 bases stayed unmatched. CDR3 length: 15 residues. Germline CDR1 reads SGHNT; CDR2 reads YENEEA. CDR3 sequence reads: CASSFGEGGTDTQYF. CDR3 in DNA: TGTGCCAGCAGCTTCGGGGAGGGAGGGACAGATACGCAGTATTTT.

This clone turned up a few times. As DNA, the CDR3 is TGTGCCAGCAGCCATCGACTAGCGGGAGCGTACGAGCAGTACTTC. Amino acids: CASSHRLAGAYEQYF. The rearrangement joins TRBV7-2 to TRBJ2-7; 12 positions agree with TRBD2. The CDR3 loop spans 15 amino acids. Losses at the gene ends were 5 bases for V and 4 bases for J; bases not matched to a gene: 6. CDR1 is SGHTA and CDR2 is FQGNSA in the germline V gene.

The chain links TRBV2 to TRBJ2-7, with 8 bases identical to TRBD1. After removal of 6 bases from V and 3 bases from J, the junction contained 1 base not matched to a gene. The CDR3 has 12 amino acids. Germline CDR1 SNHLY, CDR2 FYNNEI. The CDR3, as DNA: TGTGCCAGCAGCGGGACAGGCTACGAGCAGTACTTC. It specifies CASSGTGYEQYF.

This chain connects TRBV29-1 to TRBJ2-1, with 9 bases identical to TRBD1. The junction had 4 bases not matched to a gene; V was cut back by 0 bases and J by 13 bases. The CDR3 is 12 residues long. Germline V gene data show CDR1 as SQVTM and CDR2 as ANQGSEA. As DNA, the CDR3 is TGCAGCGTTGAAGACTTGGGACAGGGCCAGTTCTTC. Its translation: CSVEDLGQGQFF.

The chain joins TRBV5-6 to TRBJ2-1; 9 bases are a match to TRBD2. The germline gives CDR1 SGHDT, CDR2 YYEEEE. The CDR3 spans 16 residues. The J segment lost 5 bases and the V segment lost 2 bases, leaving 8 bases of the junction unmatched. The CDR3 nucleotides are TGTGCCAGCAGCTTATTTAGCGGGGGCCTGAACAATGAGCAGTTCTTC. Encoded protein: CASSLFSGGLNNEQFF. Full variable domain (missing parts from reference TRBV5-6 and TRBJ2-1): DAGVTQSPTHLIKTRGQQVTLRCSPKSGHDTVSWYQQALGQGPQFIFQYYEEEERQRGNFPDRFSGHQFPNYSSELNVNALLLGDSALYLCASSLFSGGLNNEQFFGPGTRLTVL.

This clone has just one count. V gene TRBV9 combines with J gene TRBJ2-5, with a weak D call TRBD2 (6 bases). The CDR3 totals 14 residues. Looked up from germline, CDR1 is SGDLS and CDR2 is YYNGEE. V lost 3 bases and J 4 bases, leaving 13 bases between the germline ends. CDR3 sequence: CASSGAGFGETQYF. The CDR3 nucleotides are TGTGCCAGCAGCGGGGCGGGGTTCGGAGAGACCCAGTACTTC. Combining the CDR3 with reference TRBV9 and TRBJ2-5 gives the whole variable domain DSGVTQTPKHLITATGQRVTLRCSPRSGDLSVYWYQQSLDQGLQFLIQYYNGEERAKGNILERFSAQQFPDLHSELNLSSLELGDSALYFCASSGAGFGETQYFGPGTRLLVL.